Listed here are 27 T cell receptor beta chains from one sample, sequenced in a study of blood T cells in healthy people across ages. Next came a second PCR, run for about 7 to 12 cycles, which used a sample-barcoded 5' primer along with a J-beta primer mix. TCRdb reprocessed the 5' RACE reads with MiXCR, giving one entry per CDR3 protein. The sample has around 1,500,000 distinct CDR3 sequences, 40% to 50% seen once. What was sequenced was blood. The receptors stem from a woman aged 18-30 years in good health.

This clonotype appeared a few times. The CDR3 sequence: CASSQGGLAGANEQFF. The CDR3 bases are TGTGCCAGCAGCCAAGGGGGACTAGCGGGAGCCAATGAGCAGTTCTTC. The chain has TRBV3-1 and TRBJ2-1, with 14 bases matching TRBD2. Germline lookup yields CDR1 LGHDT and CDR2 YNNKEL (reference sequence). The V and J ends lost 1 base and 6 bases, in that order; junction bases with no gene match: 2. This CDR3 spans 16 amino acids.

A single count supports this clonotype. This sequence joins TRBV10-3 and TRBJ1-2, with D possibly matching TRBD1 (6 bases). Between the trimmed V and J ends, which lost 4 bases and 8 bases, there was a span of 14 bases. CDR1 ENHRY and CDR2 SYGVKD come from the germline V gene. This CDR3 has 13 amino acids. The DNA of the CDR3 is TGTGCCATCAGTGGGGGGCAGTGGGCCGGCTACACCTTC. Translating it yields CAISGGQWAGYTF.

This clonotype was counted only a few times. The genes are TRBV27 and TRBJ1-2; 7 bases align to TRBD1. The V and J ends lost 6 bases and 5 bases, in that order; junction bases with no gene match: 12. The germline CDR1 and CDR2 sequences are MNHEY and SMNVEV (reference sequence). The CDR3 contains 15 residues. CDR3 bases: TGTGCCAGCAGCGACACCCGGGACAGACTATATGGCTACACCTTC. This sequence encodes CASSDTRDRLYGYTF.

This clonotype was recorded a few times. The chain employs TRBV14 and TRBJ1-1; tentative D call: TRBD1 (6 bases). Per the germline V gene, CDR1 is SGHDN and CDR2 is FVKESK. The CDR3 consists of 14 residues. The germline V and J ends were trimmed by 4 bases and 1 base, with 10 bases remaining between them. CDR3 amino acids: CASSPGQPNTEAFF. The CDR3 coding sequence is TGTGCCAGCAGCCCTGGACAGCCGAACACTGAAGCTTTCTTT.

The rearrangement uses TRBV7-2 and TRBJ2-5, with a weak D call TRBD1 (6 bases). V lost 2 bases and J lost 6, with 16 bases in between. The germline gives CDR1 SGHTA, CDR2 FQGNSA. The CDR3 is made up of 15 amino acids. The CDR3 DNA follows: TGTGCCAGCAGCTTAAGGGGCACAGGGATCAAGACCCAGTACTTC. Translated, it gives CASSLRGTGIKTQYF.

V is TRBV5-1 and J is TRBJ2-5, with 9 bases identical to TRBD2. The J segment lost 11 bases and the V segment lost 5 bases, leaving 13 bases of the junction unmatched. CDR1 is SGHRS and CDR2 is YFSETQ in the germline V gene. This CDR3 spans 14 amino acids. CDR3 sequence reads: CASRVAGDVNEQYF. CDR3 sequence (DNA): TGCGCCAGCAGGGTAGCGGGAGATGTGAATGAGCAGTACTTC. Looking up the rest from reference TRBV5-1 and TRBJ2-5 gives the full variable domain: KAGVTQTPRYLIKTRGQQVTLSCSPISGHRSVSWYQQTPGQGLQFLFEYFSETQRNKGNFPGRFSGRQFSNSRSEMNVSTLELGDSALYLCASRVAGDVNEQYFGPGTRLLVL.

CDR3 amino acids: CASSLGGAFEKLFF. The CDR3 DNA is TGTGCCAGCAGCCTGGGGGGGGCGTTTGAAAAACTGTTTTTT. The chain links TRBV3-1 to TRBJ1-4; perhaps TRBD1 as D (6 bases). The V gene lost 4 bases and the J gene lost 7 bases, with 13 bases spanning the gap. The V gene's germline CDR1 is LGHDT and CDR2 YNNKEL (reference sequence). The CDR3 totals 14 residues.

The chain joins TRBV20-1 to TRBJ2-5, with 11 positions matching TRBD2. The germline V gene encodes CDR1 DFQATT and CDR2 SNEGSKA (reference sequence). The CDR3 length is 13 residues. The CDR3, as DNA: TGCACTATTAGCGGGAGGGCCTCAAATGAGCAGTACTTC. This encodes CTISGRASNEQYF.

This clonotype came up a few times. The chain has TRBV5-6 and TRBJ2-7; 7 bases align to TRBD2. The trim removed 2 bases at V and 6 bases at J, leaving 11 bases unmatched. CDR3 length: 15 residues. The germline gives CDR1 SGHDT, CDR2 YYEEEE. The CDR3 loop is CASSFPGKGGVEQYF. For the CDR3, the DNA is TGTGCCAGCAGCTTCCCAGGGAAGGGAGGGGTCGAGCAGTACTTC.

The table lists this clonotype with a few counts. The J gene is TRBJ1-2, the V gene TRBV4-1; D remains ambiguous. Germline CDR1 and CDR2: MGHRA and YSYEKL. The CDR3 loop spans 13 amino acids. V gave up 0 bases and J gave up 5 bases, with 7 bases separating them. The chain's CDR3 is CASSQDGVYGYTF. CDR3 DNA: TGCGCCAGCAGCCAAGACGGAGTTTATGGCTACACCTTC.

In its sample, this clonotype was seen many times. The V gene is TRBV9, the J gene TRBJ1-2; no firm D call. Trimming pared 4 bases from V and 1 base from J, leaving 2 bases between. This CDR3 has 11 amino acids. Germline assignment: CDR1 SGDLS and CDR2 YYNGEE. CDR3 nucleotides: TGTGCCAGCAGCAATAACTATGGCTACACCTTC. This sequence encodes CASSNNYGYTF.

J is TRBJ2-4 and V is TRBV11-2, with 8 positions matching TRBD1. Per the germline V gene, CDR1 is SGHAT and CDR2 is FQNNGV. The V and J ends lost 5 bases and 2 bases, in that order; junction bases with no gene match: 8. The CDR3 runs 16 residues. DNA for the CDR3: TGTGCCAGCAGCACCGGACAGGGAGGATCCAAAAACATTCAGTACTTC. Translating gives CASSTGQGGSKNIQYF.

The V gene is TRBV6-2 or TRBV6-3, the J gene TRBJ1-1, with 8 bases fitting TRBD1. In germline, CDR1 is MNHEY, CDR2 SVGEGT. The ends lost 6 bases at V and 10 bases at J; junction bases unmatched: 10. The CDR3 length is 13 residues. CDR3 region: CASSDSDRAGAFF. CDR3 DNA sequence: TGTGCCAGCAGCGACTCGGACAGGGCAGGAGCTTTCTTT.

This clonotype was seen more than once but under ten times. This chain uses TRBV7-9 with TRBJ1-2; 8 bases match TRBD1. This CDR3 has 16 residues. Germline lookup yields CDR1 SEHNR and CDR2 FQNEAQ (reference sequence). V was clipped by 5 bases and J by 4 bases; unmatched bases: 12. The CDR3 DNA sequence: TGTGCCAGCAGCCACCGGGCGACAGGGGTGGCCTATGGCTACACCTTC. Translated: CASSHRATGVAYGYTF.

The rearrangement links TRBV4-1 to TRBJ2-7; tentative D call: TRBD2 (5 bases). CDR3 length: 16 residues. Germline lookup yields CDR1 MGHRA and CDR2 YSYEKL. With 4 bases removed from V and 7 bases from J, the gap between germline ends came to 23 bases. The CDR3 coding sequence is TGCGCCAGCAGCCCGAGAGGTGAGCGGAGCTACAATGAGCAGTACTTC. It specifies CASSPRGERSYNEQYF.

This clonotype was picked up a small number of times. This rearrangement joins TRBV2 to TRBJ2-1; TRBD2 matches at 16 bases. The V segment lost 8 bases and the J segment 12 bases; nucleotides outside the gene matches: 16. Germline CDR1 reads SNHLY; CDR2 reads FYNNEI. This CDR3 has 17 amino acids. This CDR3 is CASSLLTGTSGREGQFF. The CDR3 DNA reads as TGTGCCAGCTCATTACTCACCGGGACTAGCGGGAGGGAGGGGCAGTTCTTC.

The chain employs TRBV6-5 and TRBJ2-1, with 8 nucleotides matching TRBD2. The CDR3 runs 14 residues. With V trimmed by 7 bases and J by 0 bases, 2 bases remained unmatched. In germline, CDR1 is MNHEY, CDR2 SVGAGI. Here the CDR3 DNA reads TGTGCCAGCAAACGGGGGGGCTCCTACAATGAGCAGTTCTTC. Protein product: CASKRGGSYNEQFF.

This clonotype appeared a few times. This sequence joins TRBV7-6 and TRBJ2-5; no reliable D call. The CDR3 is made up of 13 amino acids. Germline-derived CDR1 and CDR2 are SGHVS and FNYEAQ. The V end lost 4 bases, the J end lost 1 base, and 7 bases lay between the germline ends. CDR3 region: CASSSYTQETQYF. For the CDR3, the DNA is TGTGCCAGCAGCTCCTATACCCAAGAGACCCAGTACTTC. Full variable domain (outside the CDR3, taken from reference TRBV7-6 and TRBJ2-5): GAGVSQSPRYKVTKRGQDVALRCDPISGHVSLYWYRQALGQGPEFLTYFNYEAQQDKSGLPNDRFSAERPEGSISTLTIQRTEQRDSAMYRCASSSYTQETQYFGPGTRLLVL.

The chain has TRBV12-3 or TRBV12-4 and TRBJ2-5; 12 positions agree with TRBD2. CDR3 length: 13 amino acids. V gave up 11 bases and J gave up 11 bases; unmatched junction bases: 12. The DNA for the CDR3 is TGTGCCGGGGGACTAGCGGGTCAGGATGAGCAGTACTTC. Translating gives CAGGLAGQDEQYF.

Turning to this clonotype: It may be a read error: a sequence one base away is much more abundant. CDR3 coding DNA: TGCAGCGCTTCCGGGACAGGGGGCGCGGGGGACTACACCTTC. It is translated as CSASGTGGAGDYTF. This chain uses TRBV29-1 with TRBJ1-2; 12 nucleotides match TRBD1. After removal of 7 bases from V and 10 bases from J, the junction contained 13 bases not matched to a gene. CDR3 length: 14 amino acids. Germline CDR1 and CDR2: SQVTM and ANQGSEA. The whole variable domain, filled in from reference TRBV29-1 and TRBJ1-2, reads SAVISQKPSRDICQRGTSLTIQCQVDSQVTMMFWYRQQPGQSLTLIATANQGSEATYESGFVIDKFPISRPNLTFSTLTVSNMSPEDSSIYLCSASGTGGAGDYTFGSGTRLTVV.

This chain links TRBV4-1 with TRBJ2-1; D ambiguous. Deletions cut 6 bases from V and 1 base from J, with 10 bases between. The CDR3 totals 14 residues. Per the germline V gene, CDR1 is MGHRA and CDR2 is YSYEKL. The CDR3 here is CASRVRASYNEQFF. The CDR3, as DNA: TGCGCCAGCAGGGTAAGGGCATCCTACAATGAGCAGTTCTTC.

The rearrangement links TRBV20-1 to TRBJ2-1; D uncertain. This CDR3 spans 12 amino acids. In germline, CDR1 is DFQATT, CDR2 SNEGSKA (reference sequence). Trimming took off 5 bases at V and 4 bases at J, with 9 bases between the two ends. Here the CDR3 DNA reads TGCAGTGCTTCCCATAATTACAATGAGCAGTTCTTC. Translating it yields CSASHNYNEQFF.

This chain connects TRBV7-2 to TRBJ2-1; possibly TRBD1 or TRBD2 for D (5 bases each). CDR1 is SGHTA, CDR2 FQGNSA, per germline. The CDR3 sequence is 13 residues long. V lost 5 bases and J lost 8, with 13 bases in between. The CDR3 reads CASSGGWGHEQFF. CDR3 DNA: TGTGCCAGCAGCGGGGGTTGGGGCCATGAGCAGTTCTTC.

The sample holds a few counts of this clonotype. This rearrangement joins TRBV4-2 to TRBJ2-1; D is ambiguous. The ends were cut back, 0 bases at V and 15 bases at J, with 15 bases in the middle. CDR1 LGHNA and CDR2 YNFKEQ come from the germline V gene. The CDR3 length is 13 residues. This CDR3 is CASSQDGRPDTFF. As DNA, the CDR3 is TGTGCCAGCAGCCAAGATGGTCGACCAGACACGTTCTTC.

This chain connects TRBV4-1 to TRBJ1-6, with no clear D. The V and J ends lost 4 bases and 7 bases respectively, with 17 bases between them. The CDR3 is made up of 16 amino acids. The germline V gene has CDR1 MGHRA and CDR2 YSYEKL. The CDR3 loop reads CASSRSPGHQNSPLHF. As DNA, the CDR3 is TGCGCCAGCAGCCGAAGCCCCGGGCATCAGAATTCACCCCTCCACTTT.

The chain uses TRBV27 and TRBJ2-3; D is possibly TRBD1 (5 bases). V lost 2 bases, J lost 9 bases, and 21 bases lay in between. Germline lookup yields CDR1 MNHEY and CDR2 SMNVEV (reference sequence). The CDR3 spans 16 residues. The CDR3 protein is CASSLQGSGARDTQYF. The CDR3 DNA is TGTGCCAGCAGTTTACAGGGATCCGGAGCGAGAGACACGCAGTATTTT.

This clonotype was recorded a few times. This chain uses TRBV6-1 with TRBJ2-1, with 9 positions matching TRBD2. The CDR3 loop spans 15 amino acids. After removal of 4 bases from V and 3 bases from J, the junction contained 4 bases not matched to a gene. Looked up from germline, CDR1 is MNHNS and CDR2 is SASEGT. CDR3 sequence: CASSAASGDYNEQFF. The DNA of the CDR3 is TGTGCCAGCAGTGCGGCTAGCGGGGACTACAATGAGCAGTTCTTC.